These 14 T cell receptor beta chains were sequenced from one sample in a study of technical replicates of blood from a few donors (dated by TCRdb to about 2017). Libraries were built with the immunoSEQ multiplex PCR assay. Imported from immuneACCESS, the table was reduced by TCRdb to in-frame sequences with V and J called. These copies leave out some clones; in studies compared against another copy, an unresolved V gene accounts for under half, and the cause of the remainder is not known. This sample lists tens of thousands of clones; approximately 95% were detected once. Together, the top ten hold roughly 0.34% of the sample. Material for sequencing was T cells isolated from PBMCs. These TCRs come from a human donor in good health.

The chain links TRBV2 to TRBJ2-5; 8 bases are shared with TRBD1. CDR1 is SNHLY, CDR2 FYNNEI, per germline. The CDR3 has 14 amino acids. V was pared by 2 bases and J by 4 bases, with 3 bases of the junction left unmatched. The chain's CDR3 is CASSEQGAGETQYF. The CDR3 nucleotides read TGTGCCAGCAGTGAACAGGGGGCGGGAGAGACCCAGTACTTC.

The genes are TRBV30 and TRBJ1-5; no clear D gene. The length of the CDR3 is 15 residues. The V gene's germline CDR1 is GTSNPN and CDR2 SVGIG (reference sequence). Trimming stripped 2 bases from V and 6 bases from J, with 17 bases between. The CDR3 nucleotides read TGTGCCTGGAGTTCGATCCAGGTGGGTGGTCAGCCCCAGCATTTT. This encodes CAWSSIQVGGQPQHF.

The chain is built from TRBV7-9 and TRBJ1-1, with a tentative D call TRBD1 (5 bases). The CDR3 consists of 14 residues. Germline V lookup: CDR1 SEHNR, CDR2 FQNEAQ (reference sequence). Trimming left V 0 bases short and J 4 bases short, with 9 bases between. CDR3 loop: CASSLAGGSTEAFF. The CDR3 DNA reads as TGTGCCAGCAGCTTAGCGGGGGGTTCCACTGAAGCTTTCTTT.

This chain connects TRBV5-6 to TRBJ1-2, with D unresolved. The ends were cut back, 1 base at V and 0 bases at J, with 13 bases in the middle. CDR1 and CDR2 (germline): SGHDT, YYEEEE. CDR3 length: 16 residues. The CDR3 nucleotides read TGTGCCAGCAGCTTGTTCTCGTCTTATTCTAACTATGGCTACACCTTC. It translates to CASSLFSSYSNYGYTF.

CDR3 protein: CASSPGQGDTEAFF. In DNA, the CDR3 is TGCGCCAGCAGCCCGGGACAGGGAGACACTGAAGCTTTCTTT. The rearrangement links TRBV5-1 to TRBJ1-1; 9 bases fit TRBD1. Trimming cost V 4 bases and J 3 bases; bases outside gene matches: 4. Germline V gives CDR1 SGHRS, CDR2 YFSETQ. The CDR3 is 14 residues long. Full variable domain (remainder filled in from reference TRBV5-1 and TRBJ1-1): KAGVTQTPRYLIKTRGQQVTLSCSPISGHRSVSWYQQTPGQGLQFLFEYFSETQRNKGNFPGRFSGRQFSNSRSEMNVSTLELGDSALYLCASSPGQGDTEAFFGQGTRLTVV.

This chain uses TRBV4-1 with TRBJ2-1; 10 bases are a match to TRBD2. Germline CDR1 and CDR2: MGHRA and YSYEKL. V gave up 5 bases and J gave up 0 bases; unmatched junction bases: 7. This CDR3 is built from 17 residues. CDR3 DNA sequence: TGCGCCAGCAGCAGGCTAGCGGGAGTTAGCTCCTACAATGAGCAGTTCTTC. This sequence encodes CASSRLAGVSSYNEQFF.

The chain links TRBV6-5 to TRBJ2-1; D unresolved. Trimming removed 9 bases from V and 7 bases from J, with 10 bases in between. The CDR3 is made up of 11 amino acids. Germline lookup yields CDR1 MNHEY and CDR2 SVGAGI. The CDR3 sequence is CASRLGNEQFF. CDR3 DNA: TGTGCCAGTAGACTTGGGAATGAGCAGTTCTTC.

The CDR3 reads CASSRTGGLTEAFF. The CDR3 DNA follows: TGTGCCAGTAGTAGGACGGGGGGCCTCACTGAAGCTTTCTTT. The V gene is TRBV19, the J gene TRBJ1-1; TRBD1 is a possible D gene (6 bases). Germline V CDR1 and CDR2: LNHDA, SQIVND (reference sequence). The length of the CDR3 is 14 residues. Trimming shortened V by 4 bases and J by 4 bases, and 13 bases separated the two germline ends.

This chain joins TRBV19 and TRBJ1-2, with TRBD1 as a possible D gene (5 bases). Germline assignment: CDR1 LNHDA and CDR2 SQIVND (reference sequence). Trimming pared 3 bases from V and 4 bases from J, leaving 18 bases between. The CDR3 sequence is 16 residues long. CDR3 in amino acids: CASSIATRRGGYGYTF. CDR3 bases: TGTGCCAGTAGTATCGCTACCAGGCGGGGGGGCTATGGCTACACCTTC. Using reference TRBV19 and TRBJ1-2 for the parts outside the CDR3, the full variable domain is DGGITQSPKYLFRKEGQNVTLSCEQNLNHDAMYWYRQDPGQGLRLIYYSQIVNDFQKGDIAEGYSVSREKKESFPLTVTSAQKNPTAFYLCASSIATRRGGYGYTFGSGTRLTVV.

The gene calls are TRBV25-1 and TRBJ2-3, with TRBD2 as a possible D gene (6 bases). CDR3 length: 16 residues. Trimming left V 2 bases short and J 0 bases short, with 12 bases between. Germline V gene lookup returns CDR1 MGHDK and CDR2 SYGVNS. Here the CDR3 DNA reads TGTGCCAGCAGTGAACATGGAGGGAGGAGCACAGATACGCAGTATTTT. This codes for CASSEHGGRSTDTQYF.

V usage is TRBV7-9 and J usage is TRBJ2-7, with 9 bases matching TRBD1. This CDR3 is built from 14 residues. Germline V gene lookup returns CDR1 SEHNR and CDR2 FQNEAQ (reference sequence). J gave up 3 bases and V 5 bases, and 5 bases lay outside the gene matches. The CDR3 is CASSIGTGLYEQYF. The CDR3, as DNA: TGTGCCAGCAGCATTGGGACAGGGCTCTACGAGCAGTACTTC.

J is TRBJ2-7 and V is TRBV2, with D possibly TRBD2 on 5 matching bases. V was shortened by 2 bases and J by 5 bases, with 13 bases between the two germline ends. The CDR3 is made up of 14 amino acids. The germline gives CDR1 SNHLY, CDR2 FYNNEI. The CDR3 DNA sequence: TGTGCCAGCAGTGAAAGGGAGACGAACCACGAGCAGTACTTC. This codes for CASSERETNHEQYF.

The rearrangement joins TRBV5-1 to TRBJ2-1; D call uncertain. CDR3 length: 12 residues. V lost 0 bases and J 6 bases, leaving 4 bases between the germline ends. Germline values: CDR1 SGHRS, CDR2 YFSETQ. The CDR3, as DNA: TGCGCCAGCAGCTTGGCGGTCAATGAGCAGTTCTTC. Amino acid sequence: CASSLAVNEQFF.

The gene calls are TRBV28 and TRBJ2-7, with no clear D. This CDR3 has 11 amino acids. Trimming removed 5 bases from V and 3 bases from J, with 5 bases in between. From germline, CDR1 is MDHEN and CDR2 SYDVKM. CDR3 sequence: CASSPGYEQYF. CDR3 in DNA: TGTGCCAGCAGTCCCGGCTACGAGCAGTACTTC.